This T cell receptor (beta chain) comes out of a study of blood T cell repertoires in COVID-19. Study at large: Some COVID-19 samples were acute and others convalescent; all came from the United States, Italy and Spain. PBMCs, B-cell-depleted T cells, or T cells provided the cDNA or gDNA that made up the material.

Germline CDR1 is SNHLY and CDR2 is FYNNEI. The CDR3 runs 12 residues. V lost 6 bases and J 4 bases, leaving 10 bases between the germline ends. Study processing details: Using reference gene primer amplification, nucleated cell counts were estimated. Profiled with immunoSEQ multiplex PCR; TCRdb holds only in-frame clones, not every one. V, J and clone size were drawn from that table, and D and trimming were deduced from the DNA. The table has roughly 140,000 clones, about 80% seen once. The TCR was taken from a human donor in a cohort sampled during active COVID-19. The chain carries TRBV2 and TRBJ2-7; D possibly corresponds to TRBD2 (6 bases). Sequenced input: peripheral blood. The CDR3: CASSPGGYEQYF. The CDR3 bases are TGTGCCAGCAGCCCCGGGGGATACGAGCAGTACTTC.